This T cell receptor beta chain was captured in a study of OX40 agonist ivuxolimab in advanced cancers. Study-wide background: There were three patients with partial responses, one having hepatocellular carcinoma and two cutaneous melanoma. Overall study results and limits: In general, CD8+ T cells held more expanded clones than CD4+ did, on average.

The method was immunoSEQ multiplex PCR; TCRdb's version includes in-frame clones alone and lacks a portion of them. Of roughly 79,000 clones listed, about four fifths are singletons. As regards this clone: Its matching antigen is unknown.

The CDR3 runs to 14 residues. Germline-derived CDR1 and CDR2 are LGHNT and FRNRAP. The V and J ends lost 5 bases and 2 bases respectively, with 10 bases between them. This clonotype was sampled from an adult with an advanced solid tumor such as melanoma, head and neck, liver or kidney cancer. The chain employs TRBV12-5 and TRBJ2-1, with D possibly TRBD2 on 5 matching bases. The material was CD4+ or CD8+ T cells sorted from blood, obtained in a trial of the OX40 agonist ivuxolimab. In DNA form, the CDR3 reads TGTGCTAGTGGTACCCCCGGGGCCTACAATGAGCAGTTCTTC. It translates to CASGTPGAYNEQFF.